A single sample gave rise to the 3 T cell receptor beta chains below, sequenced in a study of cytomegalovirus exposure and HLA in healthy donors. Primers: 60 Vbeta forward and 13 Jbeta reverse. Some clones are missing from TCRdb's copy, which holds only in-frame ones; the method was immunoSEQ multiplex PCR. The data contain about 150,000 clones, 73% of them seen just once; the ten biggest clones take up approximately 5.4%. Sequencing was done on a sample of PBMCs. The receptors stem from a woman between 18 and 29 years old in good health and CMV-seropositive.

The chain's CDR3 is CASSFSVQGYYEQYF. The DNA for the CDR3 is TGTGCCAGCAGCTTTTCGGTACAGGGCTACTACGAGCAGTACTTC. This chain connects TRBV5-6 to TRBJ2-7, with D possibly matching TRBD1 (6 bases). The CDR3 is 15 amino acids. Germline assignment: CDR1 SGHDT and CDR2 YYEEEE. Trimming removed 2 bases from V and 3 bases from J, with 15 bases in between.

This chain links TRBV4-3 with TRBJ2-2, with D perhaps TRBD1 (6 bases). The germline V gene encodes CDR1 LGHNA and CDR2 YSLEER. V was trimmed by 0 bases and J by 1 base, leaving 15 bases between them. CDR3 length: 18 amino acids. In nucleotides, the CDR3 is TGCGCCAGCAGCCAAGATCGAAGGCAGGGGATGAACACCGGGGAGCTGTTTTTT. It is translated as CASSQDRRQGMNTGELFF.

Here the CDR3 DNA reads TGTGCCAGCAGTTTAGCGGGGGGGCCGGACGAGCAGTACTTC. Translated, it gives CASSLAGGPDEQYF. The rearrangement uses TRBV6-6 and TRBJ2-5, with 11 bases matching TRBD2. The end of the DNA aligns better with TRBJ2-7, so the J call may be wrong. The CDR3 is made up of 14 amino acids. Germline assignment: CDR1 MNHNY and CDR2 SVGAGI (reference sequence).